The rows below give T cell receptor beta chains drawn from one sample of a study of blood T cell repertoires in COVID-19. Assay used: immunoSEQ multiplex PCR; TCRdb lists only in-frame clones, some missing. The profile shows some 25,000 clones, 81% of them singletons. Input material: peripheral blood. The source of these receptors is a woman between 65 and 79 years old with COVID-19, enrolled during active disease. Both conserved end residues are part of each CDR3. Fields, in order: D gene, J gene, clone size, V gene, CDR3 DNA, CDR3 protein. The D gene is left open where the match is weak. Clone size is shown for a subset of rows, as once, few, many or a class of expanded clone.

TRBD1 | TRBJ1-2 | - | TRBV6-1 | TGTGCCAGCAGTGGGGCCCGGACAGGCCTTAACAACTATGGCTACACCTTC | CASSGARTGLNNYGYTF
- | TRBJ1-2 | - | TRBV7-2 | TGTGCCAGCAGTTTTGGACAGAACTATGGCTACACCTTC | CASSFGQNYGYTF
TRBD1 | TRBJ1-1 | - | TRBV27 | TGTGCCAGCAGTGGGGACAGGGGGCCCCTTCATGAAGCTTTCTTT | CASSGDRGPLHEAFF
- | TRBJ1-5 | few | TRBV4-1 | TGCGCCAGCAGCCAAGATCGGTTTTCCGATCAGCCCCAGCATTTT | CASSQDRFSDQPQHF
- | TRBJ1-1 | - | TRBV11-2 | TGTGCCAGCAGCTTTTCCAGGGACACTGAAGCTTTCTTT | CASSFSRDTEAFF
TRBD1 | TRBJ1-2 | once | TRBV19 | TGTGCCAGTAGTACGTCCCCCGGGACAGGGGAGGTCTATGGCTACACCTTC | CASSTSPGTGEVYGYTF
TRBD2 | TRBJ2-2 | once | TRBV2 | TGTGCCAGCCTTGGACTAGCGGCTGGGGAGCTGTTTTTT | CASLGLAAGELFF
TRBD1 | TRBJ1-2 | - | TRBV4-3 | TGCGCCAGCAGCCAAGATGGACAGGGGACGGGGGGCTACACCTTC | CASSQDGQGTGGYTF
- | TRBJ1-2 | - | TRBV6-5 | TGTGCCAGCAGTTACGGGGCAGGGGCCATTGGCTACACCTTC | CASSYGAGAIGYTF
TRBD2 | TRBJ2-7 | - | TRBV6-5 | TGTGCCAGCAGTCGAGACAGCGGGGACTCCTACGAGCAGTACTTC | CASSRDSGDSYEQYF
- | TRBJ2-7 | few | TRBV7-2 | TGTGCCAGCAGCTTAAGCAGGGACGAGCAGTACTTC | CASSLSRDEQYF
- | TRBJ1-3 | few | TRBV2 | TGTGCCAGCACCTCTCCAGGGCAGGGCAACTCTGGAAACACCATATATTTT | CASTSPGQGNSGNTIYF
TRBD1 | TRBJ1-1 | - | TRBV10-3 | TGTGCCATTCAATTAGACAGGGACACTGAAGCTTTCTTT | CAIQLDRDTEAFF
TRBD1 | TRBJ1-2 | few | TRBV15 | TGTGCCACCAGCAGGCATTCCGGGACAGGGGGAGGCTATGGCTACACCTTC | CATSRHSGTGGGYGYTF
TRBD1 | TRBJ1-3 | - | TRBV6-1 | TGTGCCAGCAGTGAAGCATTTTGGGACAGGGGGTTTAGAAGCTCTGGAAACACCATATATTTT | CASSEAFWDRGFRSSGNTIYF
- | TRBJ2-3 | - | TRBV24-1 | TGTGCCACCAGTGATCACCCTAGAGCGCGCACAGATACGCAGTATTTT | CATSDHPRARTDTQYF
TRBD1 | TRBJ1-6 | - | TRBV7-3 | TGTGCCAGCAGCCTCGGGACAGCCAATTCACCCCTCCACTTT | CASSLGTANSPLHF
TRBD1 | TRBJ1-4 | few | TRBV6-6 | TGTGCCAGCAGTTACCCTGACAGGGTCGATGAAAAACTGTTTTTT | CASSYPDRVDEKLFF
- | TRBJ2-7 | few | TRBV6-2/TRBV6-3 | TGTGCCAGCAGCGATCCTAGCCAATCCTACGAGCAGTACTTC | CASSDPSQSYEQYF
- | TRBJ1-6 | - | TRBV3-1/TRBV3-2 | TGTGCCAGCAGCCAAGATCAGGGGCCGAATTCACCCCTCCACTTT | CASSQDQGPNSPLHF
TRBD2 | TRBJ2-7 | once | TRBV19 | TGTGCCAGTAGTATAGTGACGGGGGGAGTCTACGAGCAGTACTTC | CASSIVTGGVYEQYF
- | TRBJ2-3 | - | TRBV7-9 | TGTGCCAGCAGCTTGTCCGGACAGCCCACAGATACGCAGTATTTT | CASSLSGQPTDTQYF
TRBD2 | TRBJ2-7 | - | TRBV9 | TGTGCCAGCAGCGTAGGCCTAGCGGGGTCCTACGAGCAGTACTTC | CASSVGLAGSYEQYF
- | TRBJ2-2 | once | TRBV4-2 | TGTGCCAGCAGCCAAGATCGGCGGAGCACCGGGGAGCTGTTTTTT | CASSQDRRSTGELFF
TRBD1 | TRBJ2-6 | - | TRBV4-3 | TGCGCCAGCAGTGACAGGGTGACTGGGGCCAACGTCCTGACTTTC | CASSDRVTGANVLTF
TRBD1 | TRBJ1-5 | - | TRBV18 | TGTGCCAGCTCACCGGGGACAGGAGGCAATCAGCCCCAGCATTTT | CASSPGTGGNQPQHF
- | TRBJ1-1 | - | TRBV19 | TGTGCCAGTAGTATTGATCACAGGGCCCTGAACACTGAAGCTTTCTTT | CASSIDHRALNTEAFF
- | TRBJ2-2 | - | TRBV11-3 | TGTGCCAGTGCCTTGTACACGAACACCGGGGAGCTGTTTTTT | CASALYTNTGELFF
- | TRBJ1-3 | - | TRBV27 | TGTGCCAGCAGTTTGGGAGGTCCTGGAAACACCATATATTTT | CASSLGGPGNTIYF
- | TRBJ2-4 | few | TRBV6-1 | TGTGCCAGCAGTGAAGCAAGGCGCGGCTTAGCCAAAAACATTCAGTACTTC | CASSEARRGLAKNIQYF
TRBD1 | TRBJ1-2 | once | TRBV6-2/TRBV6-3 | TGTGCCAGCAGTTACTGGGATACGAGGACAGGGAACTATGGCTACACCTTC | CASSYWDTRTGNYGYTF
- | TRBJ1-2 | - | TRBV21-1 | TGTGCCAGCAGCAGGGACAGGGTGGATTGTCATGACTATGGCTACACCTTC | CASSRDRVDCHDYGYTF